This passage covers 26 T cell receptor beta chains from one sample sequenced in a study of blood T cells in healthy people across ages. It was with a sample-barcoded 5' primer and a J-beta primer mix that a second PCR of about 6 to 12 cycles was run. TCRdb called the 5' RACE reads again in MiXCR, with one record for every CDR3 protein. This table has some 1.8 million distinct CDR3 sequences, approximately 40% appearing once. The sequencing input was blood. Receptors originate from a human donor in good health.

This clonotype appeared a few times. This rearrangement joins TRBV28 to TRBJ1-2; no reliable D call. Trimming stripped 4 bases from V and 5 bases from J, with 23 bases between. CDR3 size: 17 residues. Per the germline V gene, CDR1 is MDHEN and CDR2 is SYDVKM. CDR3 protein: CASSSPTLKGREYGYTF. CDR3 bases: TGTGCCAGCAGTTCACCTACTCTGAAGGGCCGTGAATATGGCTACACCTTC.

This chain joins TRBV11-1 and TRBJ2-3; D is ambiguous. V shed 0 bases and J shed 6 bases, with 13 bases lying between them. Per germline, CDR1 SGHAT and CDR2 FQDESV (reference sequence). CDR3 length: 15 residues. CDR3 nucleotides: TGTGCCAGCAGCTTAGCAGTAGCCGGGTCGGATACGCAGTATTTT. Its protein product is CASSLAVAGSDTQYF. Full variable domain (missing parts from reference TRBV11-1 and TRBJ2-3): EAEVAQSPRYKITEKSQAVAFWCDPISGHATLYWYRQILGQGPELLVQFQDESVVDDSQLPKDRFSAERLKGVDSTLKIQPAELGDSAMYLCASSLAVAGSDTQYFGPGTRLTVL.

Notes on this clonotype: A single base separates this from a much larger clone, so it may be a read error. This chain uses TRBV29-1 with TRBJ2-1, with D perhaps assigned TRBD1 or TRBD2 (5 bases each). The DNA end lines up better with TRBJ2-7; the J call may be wrong. The length of the CDR3 is 14 residues. Germline CDR1 and CDR2: SQVTM and ANQGSEA. CDR3 residues: CSVDKRGSYNEQYF. CDR3 DNA sequence: TGCAGCGTTGATAAGAGGGGTTCCTACAATGAGCAGTACTTC.

This chain joins TRBV14 and TRBJ1-4, with D possibly matching TRBD1 (5 bases). This CDR3 is 14 amino acids long. Germline assignment: CDR1 SGHDN and CDR2 FVKESK. V lost 4 bases, J lost 8 bases, and 14 bases lay in between. The CDR3 bases are TGTGCCAGCAGCCTAACCCGGACATTCGAAAAACTGTTTTTT. It encodes CASSLTRTFEKLFF.

This clonotype was seen more than once but under ten times. For the CDR3, the DNA is TGTGCCAGCAGCGAGGACCCACGGGGGGCTGGGGCCAACGTCCTGACTTTC. Translation: CASSEDPRGAGANVLTF. The chain joins TRBV5-5 to TRBJ2-6; 7 bases agree with TRBD2. The V and J ends lost 4 bases and 2 bases, in that order; junction bases with no gene match: 9. This CDR3 spans 17 amino acids. Germline V gives CDR1 SGHKS, CDR2 YYEKEE (reference sequence).

V and J are TRBV6-5 and TRBJ1-1; 7 nucleotides agree with TRBD1. The J segment lost 3 bases and the V segment lost 6 bases, leaving 7 bases of the junction unmatched. CDR1 and CDR2 (germline): MNHEY, SVGAGI. This CDR3 has 14 residues. CDR3 residues: CASSSTGFDTEAFF. CDR3 sequence (DNA): TGTGCCAGCAGCTCGACAGGGTTCGACACTGAAGCTTTCTTT.

The J gene is TRBJ2-3, the V gene TRBV6-6, with D tentatively TRBD2 (5 bases). This CDR3 is 12 amino acids long. Per the germline V gene, CDR1 is MNHNY and CDR2 is SVGAGI (reference sequence). V was clipped by 8 bases and J by 8 bases, with 14 bases between them. The CDR3 sequence: CASAQPGGTQYF. CDR3 sequence (DNA): TGTGCCAGCGCTCAGCCTGGAGGTACGCAGTATTTT.

The chain links TRBV7-3 to TRBJ1-2, with 7 bases identical to TRBD1. CDR3 size: 16 residues. Germline assignment: CDR1 SGHTA and CDR2 FQGTGA. Trimming removed 1 base from V and 4 bases from J; junction bases left unmatched: 9. Here the CDR3 reads CASSLNGQGGFYGYTF. CDR3 bases: TGTGCCAGCAGCTTAAATGGGCAGGGGGGTTTCTATGGCTACACCTTC. Full variable domain (rest looked up from reference TRBV7-3 and TRBJ1-2): GAGVSQTPSNKVTEKGKYVELRCDPISGHTALYWYRQSLGQGPEFLIYFQGTGAADDSGLPNDRFFAVRPEGSVSTLKIQRTERGDSAVYLCASSLNGQGGFYGYTFGSGTRLTVV.

The count of this clonotype is one. An end of the junction differs from the germline gene, which may be a read error. V usage is TRBV6-2 or TRBV6-3 and J usage is TRBJ1-1; weak D call: TRBD1 (5 bases). Germline CDR1 and CDR2: MNHEY and SVGEGT. This CDR3 is built from 13 residues. CDR3 amino acids: CASRGTGYPEAFF. The CDR3, as DNA: TGTGCCAGCAGGGGGACGGGGTACCCTGAGGCTTTCTTT.

A few counts support this clonotype. This sequence joins TRBV24-1 and TRBJ2-1, with D possibly being TRBD1 (6 bases). The germline gives CDR1 KGHDR, CDR2 SFDVKD. CDR3 length equals 15 residues. V lost 2 bases to trimming and J lost 6 bases, with 13 bases between them. CDR3 nucleotides: TGTGCCACCAGTGATTCCAGGGGATTGGGCAATGAGCAGTTCTTC. Encoded protein: CATSDSRGLGNEQFF.

Many counts were recorded for this clonotype. DNA of the CDR3: TGTGCCAGCAGCTTCGACAGGGGGGAGACCCAGTACTTC. This codes for CASSFDRGETQYF. The chain links TRBV7-2 to TRBJ2-5, with 9 nucleotides matching TRBD1. J lost 5 bases, V lost 3 bases, and 1 base had no gene match. There are 13 residues in the CDR3. In germline, CDR1 is SGHTA, CDR2 FQGNSA.

The chain has TRBV5-5 and TRBJ2-7, with 7 bases matching TRBD1. J was trimmed by 2 bases and V by 2 bases; bases with no gene match: 10. Per germline, CDR1 SGHKS and CDR2 YYEKEE (reference sequence). This CDR3 is 16 amino acids long. The CDR3 spells CASSLRRTGETYEQYF. The CDR3 DNA follows: TGTGCCAGCAGCTTAAGGCGCACAGGGGAAACCTACGAGCAGTACTTC.

To note about this clonotype: The junction shows a germline mismatch at one end, possibly a read error. The V call is TRBV5-1, the J call TRBJ1-2, with D possibly TRBD1 on 6 matching bases. Germline CDR1 is SGHRS and CDR2 is YFSETQ. The CDR3 covers 14 residues. The CDR3 DNA is TGCGCCGGCAGTTTGGACAGCTCAATGTATGGCTACACCTTC. It specifies CAGSLDSSMYGYTF.

The chain recombines TRBV5-6 with TRBJ1-2; D not resolved. The V end lost 2 bases, the J end lost 3 bases, and 11 bases lay between the germline ends. Germline V gives CDR1 SGHDT, CDR2 YYEEEE. This CDR3 region has 14 residues. CDR3 loop: CASSFGRQDYGYTF. The CDR3 DNA is TGTGCCAGCAGCTTCGGCAGGCAGGACTATGGCTACACCTTC. Combining the CDR3 with reference TRBV5-6 and TRBJ1-2 gives the whole variable domain DAGVTQSPTHLIKTRGQQVTLRCSPKSGHDTVSWYQQALGQGPQFIFQYYEEEERQRGNFPDRFSGHQFPNYSSELNVNALLLGDSALYLCASSFGRQDYGYTFGSGTRLTVV.

This clonotype was seen a few times. The chain uses TRBV12-3 or TRBV12-4 and TRBJ1-2, with D uncertain. The CDR3 consists of 12 residues. V dropped 3 bases and J dropped 8 bases, with 10 bases sitting between them. CDR3 coding DNA: TGTGCCAGCAGTTTGAGGGTAGAGGGCTACACCTTC. It yields the protein CASSLRVEGYTF.

V usage is TRBV19 and J usage is TRBJ1-1, with D uncertain. Germline V gene sequence: CDR1 LNHDA, CDR2 SQIVND (reference sequence). This CDR3 contains 14 residues. The V end was cut by 1 base, the J end by 1 base, with 7 bases between. The CDR3 loop reads CASSIVSGNTEAFF. The CDR3 DNA is TGTGCCAGTAGTATAGTTTCCGGGAACACTGAAGCTTTCTTT.

This clonotype was seen only a few times. The CDR3 reads CASSVQGRDTQYF. The CDR3 nucleotides are TGTGCCAGCAGCGTACAGGGTAGGGATACGCAGTATTTT. The chain employs TRBV7-2 and TRBJ2-3, with TRBD1 as a possible D gene (6 bases). Deletions cut 5 bases from V and 6 bases from J, with 12 bases between. This CDR3 is 13 amino acids long. Germline V lookup: CDR1 SGHTA, CDR2 FQGNSA.

The V and J genes are TRBV12-3 or TRBV12-4 and TRBJ1-1, with D unclear. V was cut by 5 bases and J by 5 bases, with 12 bases left in between. This CDR3 has 13 amino acids. CDR3: CASSPPWETEAFF. For the CDR3, the DNA is TGTGCCAGCAGTCCGCCCTGGGAAACTGAAGCTTTCTTT.

The V call is TRBV4-1, the J call TRBJ2-1; D unclear. The length of the CDR3 is 15 residues. Germline values: CDR1 MGHRA, CDR2 YSYEKL. Trimming took off 3 bases at V and 4 bases at J, with 13 bases between the two ends. The CDR3 nucleotides are TGCGCCAGCAGCCAGATTGGGCCCGAGTACAATGAGCAGTTCTTC. Residues: CASSQIGPEYNEQFF.

This clonotype occurred a few times. The chain uses TRBV3-1 and TRBJ2-3; no reliable D call. The V gene's germline CDR1 is LGHDT and CDR2 YNNKEL (reference sequence). The CDR3 has 16 amino acids. The ends were cut back, 0 bases at V and 0 bases at J, with 10 bases in the middle. The CDR3, as DNA: TGTGCCAGCAGCCAAGAACTCCGGTTGAGCACAGATACGCAGTATTTT. This gives the protein CASSQELRLSTDTQYF.

The sample holds a few counts of this clonotype. The rearrangement joins TRBV7-3 to TRBJ2-1, with 8 bases matching TRBD2. The V segment lost 0 bases and the J segment 3 bases; nucleotides outside the gene matches: 10. Germline CDR1 and CDR2: SGHTA and FQGTGA. The CDR3 extends over 18 amino acids. The CDR3 spells CASSLTPLAETIYNEQFF. CDR3 in DNA: TGTGCCAGCAGCTTAACGCCACTAGCGGAGACCATCTACAATGAGCAGTTCTTC. Using reference TRBV7-3 and TRBJ2-1 for the parts outside the CDR3, the full variable domain is GAGVSQTPSNKVTEKGKYVELRCDPISGHTALYWYRQSLGQGPEFLIYFQGTGAADDSGLPNDRFFAVRPEGSVSTLKIQRTERGDSAVYLCASSLTPLAETIYNEQFFGPGTRLTVL.

The V call is TRBV7-6, the J call TRBJ2-3; D is ambiguous. Trimming took off 2 bases at V and 7 bases at J, with 22 bases between the two ends. Germline CDR1 and CDR2: SGHVS and FNYEAQ. The CDR3 contains 17 residues. In nucleotides, the CDR3 is TGTGCCAGCAGCTTACATGAGCCCAACACCCCTGGCAATACGCAGTATTTT. Its translation: CASSLHEPNTPGNTQYF.

This clonotype was detected a few times. This sequence joins TRBV4-3 and TRBJ2-4, with D perhaps matching TRBD1 or TRBD2 (6 bases each). V lost 0 bases to trimming and J lost 13 bases, with 22 bases between them. CDR3 size: 16 residues. Germline lookup yields CDR1 LGHNA and CDR2 YSLEER. The CDR3 nucleotides read TGCGCCAGCAGCCAAGAAGTACTAGGGGGACTGGGGGAGCAGTACTTC. Residues: CASSQEVLGGLGEQYF.

This clonotype was seen more than once but under ten times. The V call is TRBV28, the J call TRBJ2-3; 8 bases match TRBD2. CDR3 length: 16 amino acids. V trimming: 2 bases; J trimming: 4 bases; junction bases outside the gene matches: 8. Germline CDR1 is MDHEN and CDR2 is SYDVKM. CDR3: CASSLIGAGESDTQYF. The DNA for the CDR3 is TGTGCCAGCAGTTTAATCGGAGCGGGGGAGTCAGATACGCAGTATTTT.

This clonotype was detected ten times or more. The chain links TRBV7-2 to TRBJ2-3; no firm D call. The germline gives CDR1 SGHTA, CDR2 FQGNSA. V was pared by 2 bases and J by 4 bases, with 10 bases between. This CDR3 is built from 14 residues. The CDR3 coding sequence is TGTGCCAGCAGCTTATCTTGGTTTTCAGATACGCAGTATTTT. It translates to CASSLSWFSDTQYF.

V usage is TRBV5-5 and J usage is TRBJ1-2, with D hard to call. The V gene lost 4 bases and the J gene lost 8 bases, with 12 bases spanning the gap. The CDR3 consists of 12 residues. Germline assignment: CDR1 SGHKS and CDR2 YYEKEE (reference sequence). CDR3 residues: CASSAVISGYTF. In nucleotides, the CDR3 is TGTGCCAGCAGCGCGGTCATCTCCGGCTACACCTTC. Complete variable domain (other parts from reference TRBV5-5 and TRBJ1-2): DAGVTQSPTHLIKTRGQQVTLRCSPISGHKSVSWYQQVLGQGPQFIFQYYEKEERGRGNFPDRFSARQFPNYSSELNVNALLLGDSALYLCASSAVISGYTFGSGTRLTVV.